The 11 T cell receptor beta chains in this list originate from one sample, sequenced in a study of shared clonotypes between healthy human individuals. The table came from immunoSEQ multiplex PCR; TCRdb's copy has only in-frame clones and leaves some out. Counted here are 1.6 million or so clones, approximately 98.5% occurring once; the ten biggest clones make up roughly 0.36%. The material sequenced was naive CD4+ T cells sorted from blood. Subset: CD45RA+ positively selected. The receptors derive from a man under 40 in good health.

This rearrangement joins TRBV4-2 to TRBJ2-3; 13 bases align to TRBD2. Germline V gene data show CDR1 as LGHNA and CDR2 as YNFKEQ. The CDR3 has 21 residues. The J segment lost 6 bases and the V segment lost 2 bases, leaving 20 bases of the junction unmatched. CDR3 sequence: CASSQYRTSGRAGFDLDTQYF. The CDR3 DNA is TGTGCCAGCAGCCAATATAGAACTAGCGGGAGGGCCGGTTTTGATCTGGATACGCAGTATTTT.

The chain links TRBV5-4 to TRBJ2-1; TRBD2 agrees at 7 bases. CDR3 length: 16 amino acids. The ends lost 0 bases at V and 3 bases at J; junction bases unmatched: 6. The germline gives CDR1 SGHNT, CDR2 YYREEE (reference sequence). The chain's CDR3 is CASSLAPGGRYNEQFF. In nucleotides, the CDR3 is TGTGCCAGCAGCTTGGCCCCGGGAGGCCGCTACAATGAGCAGTTCTTC.

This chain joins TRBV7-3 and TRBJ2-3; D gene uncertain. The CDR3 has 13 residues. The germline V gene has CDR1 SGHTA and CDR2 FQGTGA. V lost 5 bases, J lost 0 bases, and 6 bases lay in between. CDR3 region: CASSDTSTDTQYF. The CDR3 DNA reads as TGTGCCAGCAGCGATACTAGCACAGATACGCAGTATTTT.

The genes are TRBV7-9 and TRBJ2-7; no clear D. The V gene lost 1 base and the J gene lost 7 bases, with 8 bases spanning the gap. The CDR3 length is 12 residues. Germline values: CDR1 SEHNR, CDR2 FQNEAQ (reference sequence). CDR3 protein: CASSLGSWEQYF. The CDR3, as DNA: TGTGCCAGCAGCTTAGGTTCTTGGGAGCAGTACTTC. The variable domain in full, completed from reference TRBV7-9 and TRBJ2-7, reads DTGVSQNPRHKITKRGQNVTFRCDPISEHNRLYWYRQTLGQGPEFLTYFQNEAQLEKSRLLSDRFSAERPKGSFSTLEIQRTEQGDSAMYLCASSLGSWEQYFGPGTRLTVT.

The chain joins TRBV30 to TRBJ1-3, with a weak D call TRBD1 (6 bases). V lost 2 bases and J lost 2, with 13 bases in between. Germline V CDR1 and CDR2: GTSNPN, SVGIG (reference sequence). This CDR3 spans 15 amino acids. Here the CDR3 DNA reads TGTGCCTGGAGTTTACGAAGGGGGACTGGAAACACCATATATTTT. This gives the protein CAWSLRRGTGNTIYF.

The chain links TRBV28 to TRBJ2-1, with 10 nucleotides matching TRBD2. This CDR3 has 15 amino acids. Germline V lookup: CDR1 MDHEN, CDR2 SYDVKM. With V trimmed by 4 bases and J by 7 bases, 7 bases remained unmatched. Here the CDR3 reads CASSYPGLARNEQFF. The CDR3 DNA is TGTGCCAGCAGTTACCCGGGACTAGCGCGGAATGAGCAGTTCTTC.

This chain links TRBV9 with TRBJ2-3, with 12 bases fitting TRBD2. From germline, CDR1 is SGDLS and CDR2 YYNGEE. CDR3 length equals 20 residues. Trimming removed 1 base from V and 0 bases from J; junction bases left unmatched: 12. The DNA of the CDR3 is TGTGCCAGCAGCGTAAGAGGACTAGCGGGAAAGCTGCCTAGCACAGATACGCAGTATTTT. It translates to CASSVRGLAGKLPSTDTQYF.

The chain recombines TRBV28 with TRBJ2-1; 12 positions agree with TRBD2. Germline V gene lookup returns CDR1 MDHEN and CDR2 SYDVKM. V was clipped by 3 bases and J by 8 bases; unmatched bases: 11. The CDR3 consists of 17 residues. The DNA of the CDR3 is TGTGCCAGCAGTTTGATCACCTTTACTAGCGGGAGGCATGAGCAGTTCTTC. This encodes CASSLITFTSGRHEQFF.

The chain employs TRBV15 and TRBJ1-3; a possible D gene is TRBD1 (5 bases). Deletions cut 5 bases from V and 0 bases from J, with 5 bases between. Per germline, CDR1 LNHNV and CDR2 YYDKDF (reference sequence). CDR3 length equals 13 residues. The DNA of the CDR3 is TGTGCCACCAGCCAGGGCTCTGGAAACACCATATATTTT. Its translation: CATSQGSGNTIYF.

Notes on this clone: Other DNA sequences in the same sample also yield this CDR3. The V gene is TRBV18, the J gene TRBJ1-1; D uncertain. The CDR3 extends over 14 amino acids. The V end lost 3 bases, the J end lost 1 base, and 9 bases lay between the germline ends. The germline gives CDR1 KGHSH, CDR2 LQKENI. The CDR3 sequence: CASSPRTANTEAFF. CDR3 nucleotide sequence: TGTGCCAGCTCACCTAGGACCGCGAACACTGAAGCTTTCTTT.

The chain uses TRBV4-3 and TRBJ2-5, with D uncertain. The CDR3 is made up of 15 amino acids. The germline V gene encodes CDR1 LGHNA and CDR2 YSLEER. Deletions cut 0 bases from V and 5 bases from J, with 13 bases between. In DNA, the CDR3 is TGCGCCAGCAGCCAAGATTTAAAGGGCAGGGAGACCCAGTACTTC. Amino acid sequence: CASSQDLKGRETQYF.